This T cell receptor (beta chain) was observed in a study of blood T cell repertoires in COVID-19. Study-wide background: The origin of the acute and convalescent COVID-19 samples was the United States, Italy and Spain.

Using immunoSEQ multiplex PCR, the repertoire was profiled, and TCRdb retains in-frame clones only, with some absent. Of about 33,000 clones in the sample, approximately 78% were seen once. The trim removed 0 bases at V and 5 bases at J, leaving 9 bases unmatched. Germline V gives CDR1 LGHDT, CDR2 YNNKEL (reference sequence). The CDR3 consists of 16 residues. The chain has TRBV3-1 (or the pseudogene TRBV3-2) and TRBJ2-7; 8 nucleotides match TRBD1. Source material: peripheral blood. The TCR sequence derives from a man between 65 and 85 years old with acute or convalescent COVID-19. The CDR3 reads CASSQDLGQGRDEQYF. DNA of the CDR3: TGTGCCAGCAGCCAAGATTTAGGACAGGGCAGAGACGAGCAGTACTTC.